This TCR beta chain was documented in a study of siplizumab effects on memory and regulatory T cells. This clone was picked up a small number of times. Its target is unknown. V lost 0 bases and J 5 bases, leaving 11 bases between the germline ends. This CDR3 has 14 residues. Germline V CDR1 and CDR2: SGHNT, YYREEE (reference sequence). The table came from immunoSEQ multiplex PCR; TCRdb's copy has only in-frame clones and leaves some out. The sample has about 18,000 clones; around half are singletons. A 37°C coculture lasting 6 days was applied to the mixed lymphocyte reaction cells. Sample: CFSE-low (dividing) CD4+ T cells sorted from an allogeneic mixed lymphocyte reaction. This clonotype originated in a human donor in good health; the cells came from an allogeneic mixed lymphocyte reaction. The rearrangement uses TRBV5-4 and TRBJ1-1, with D perhaps TRBD1 (6 bases). The CDR3 spells CASSLEQGMTEAFF. CDR3 DNA sequence: TGTGCCAGCAGCTTGGAACAGGGAATGACTGAAGCTTTCTTT.